The next 9 T cell receptor beta chains were all read from a single sample in a study of regulatory T cells in long-lasting Graves disease. Time point described: persistent/refractory GD, antithyroid drugs over 5 years with positive TRAb. PBMCs provided the RNA from which the TCR library was made. Building the TCR beta libraries relied on iRepertoire HTBI primers, and CDR3 regions underwent Arm-PCR. MiXCR, applied by TCRdb to the multiplex PCR reads, yields one record per CDR3 protein. Among roughly 700,000 distinct CDR3 sequences, about 32% were seen once, and the ten largest hold 42%. This specimen consisted of peripheral blood mononuclear cells (PBMCs), obtained when the disease was refractory, from a patient treated with antithyroid drugs. All receptors derive from a female donor with Graves disease.

The chain uses TRBV29-1 and TRBJ2-6; D may match TRBD1 or TRBD2 (7 bases each). Germline CDR1 SQVTM, CDR2 ANQGSEA. Trimming pared 1 base from V and 4 bases from J, leaving 14 bases between. The CDR3 totals 16 residues. Here the CDR3 DNA reads TGCAGCGTTGAAGCAGGGGGGGCTGCGGGGGCCAACGTCCTGACTTTC. Encoded protein: CSVEAGGAAGANVLTF.

This clonotype was observed a few times. The J gene is TRBJ1-2, the V gene TRBV7-2, with TRBD1 as a possible D gene (6 bases). This CDR3 comprises 13 residues. With 5 bases removed from V and 8 bases from J, the gap between germline ends came to 15 bases. Germline CDR1 reads SGHTA; CDR2 reads FQGNSA. For the CDR3, the DNA is TGTGCCAGCAGCACCTGGGGGCAGGTCGGCTACACCTTC. Amino acid sequence: CASSTWGQVGYTF.

In its sample, this clonotype was seen once. This rearrangement joins TRBV4-1 to TRBJ1-5; 7 bases fit TRBD1. The germline V gene has CDR1 MGHRA and CDR2 YSYEKL. The J segment lost 4 bases and the V segment lost 0 bases, leaving 0 bases of the junction unmatched. The CDR3 has 14 amino acids. CDR3 nucleotide sequence: TGCGCCAGCAGCCAAGAACAGGGGAATCAGCCCCAGCATTTT. Its translation: CASSQEQGNQPQHF.

The chain links TRBV12-3 or TRBV12-4 to TRBJ1-1; TRBD1 might be the D (5 bases). Trimming shortened V by 3 bases and J by 5 bases, and 13 bases separated the two germline ends. The CDR3 is 14 amino acids. DNA of the CDR3: TGTGCCAGCAGTTTGAGGGTTCGGGGGACTGAAGCTTTCTTT. The encoded protein is CASSLRVRGTEAFF.

This clonotype was seen only a few times. This sequence joins TRBV11-2 and TRBJ2-1; the match to TRBD1 covers 8 bases. CDR1 is SGHAT, CDR2 FQNNGV, per germline. The CDR3 has 15 residues. V was pared by 5 bases and J by 5 bases, with 8 bases of the junction left unmatched. CDR3 in DNA: TGTGCCAGCAGCCCGTGGACAGGGTCCCACAATGAGCAGTTCTTC. Protein sequence: CASSPWTGSHNEQFF.

This clonotype was counted at least ten times. This rearrangement joins TRBV2 to TRBJ1-4; D perhaps matches TRBD1 (6 bases). The CDR3 spans 15 residues. CDR1 and CDR2 (germline): SNHLY, FYNNEI. The germline V and J ends were trimmed by 3 bases and 2 bases, with 10 bases remaining between them. CDR3 in DNA: TGTGCCAGCAGTGACGGGACAAGGACTAATGAAAAACTGTTTTTT. Translating gives CASSDGTRTNEKLFF.

This clonotype has a count of ten or more. The rearrangement joins TRBV27 to TRBJ2-7; the match to TRBD2 covers 7 bases. Trimming removed 5 bases from V and 2 bases from J; junction bases left unmatched: 15. This CDR3 is built from 17 residues. In germline, CDR1 is MNHEY, CDR2 SMNVEV (reference sequence). The CDR3 here is CASSLYDFLSGTYEQYF. For the CDR3, the DNA is TGTGCCAGCAGTCTCTACGATTTCTTAAGCGGGACCTACGAGCAGTACTTC.

The V gene is TRBV20-1, the J gene TRBJ1-2, with 7 nucleotides matching TRBD1. The V gene's germline CDR1 is DFQATT and CDR2 SNEGSKA (reference sequence). The CDR3 loop spans 15 amino acids. Unmatched junction bases numbered 12, after V lost 6 bases and J lost 2 bases. The CDR3 reads CSAGSGQSRNYGYTF. For the CDR3, the DNA is TGCAGTGCCGGCTCGGGACAGAGTAGGAACTATGGCTACACCTTC.

This chain links TRBV7-3 with TRBJ2-2; D ambiguous. Trimming removed 5 bases from V and 6 bases from J, with 10 bases in between. The V gene's germline CDR1 is SGHTA and CDR2 FQGTGA. The CDR3 consists of 13 residues. The CDR3 loop reads CASSRYTAGELFF. DNA of the CDR3: TGTGCCAGCAGCCGCTATACCGCCGGGGAGCTGTTTTTT.